The entry below gives a single T cell receptor beta chain sequence along with its context. What it binds is not known. This record belongs to a study of identifying expanded T cells in peripheral blood. Study observations and caveats: Technical replicates showed roughly 1.2 changed clones; approximately two weeks about 16; four weeks 19. Clone count variance between roughly 2-week samples rose with total template count.

From germline, CDR1 is LNHDA and CDR2 SQIVND (reference sequence). The CDR3 sequence is 14 residues long. V lost 3 bases and J 3 bases, leaving 11 bases between the germline ends. Collection occurred without any documented infections or immune events in donors. TCRdb's table, derived via immunoSEQ multiplex PCR, lists solely in-frame clones and lacks some. There are about 94,000 clones in the sample; around 90% occur only once, and 4.5% to 7% lies in the top ten. The genes are TRBV19 and TRBJ1-1; the D gene is possibly TRBD1 (5 bases). This clonotype originated in a person between 18 and 70 years old in good health. The sample consisted of blood. For the CDR3, the DNA is TGTGCCAGTAGTATGTTCTCGGGGGACACTGAAGCTTTCTTT. Amino acid sequence: CASSMFSGDTEAFF.